One sample yielded the 27 T cell receptor beta chains listed below, sequenced in a study of CXCR3-negative and CXCR3-positive naive CD8 T cells. UMI labels and 5' RACE were used to prepare the TRB cDNA libraries. TCRdb reprocessed the 5' RACE reads and reports one entry per CDR3 protein, with no DNA. In all, the sample yields over 45,000 distinct CDR3 sequences. The sequencing input was memory CD8+ T cells from blood. These receptor sequences come from a human donor in good health. Some clones in this sample may be carry-over from other donors' samples.

The chain recombines TRBV7-3 with TRBJ2-3; as DNA is missing, the TRBD1 call by TCRdb cannot be tested. Germline V gene data show CDR1 as SGHTA and CDR2 as FQGTGA. This CDR3 spans 14 amino acids. The CDR3 spells CASSPYGGPDTQYF.

V usage is TRBV10-3 and J usage is TRBJ2-7; the TCRdb D gene call, TRBD2, has no DNA to confirm it. The CDR3 runs to 13 residues. Germline V CDR1 and CDR2: ENHRY, SYGVKD. CDR3 amino acids: CAISDEGGYEQYF.

The chain is built from TRBV4-3 and TRBJ2-7; TCRdb picks TRBD1, but there is no DNA to check that call. Germline V gene data show CDR1 as LGHNA and CDR2 as YSLEER. CDR3 size: 13 residues. The CDR3 sequence: CASSPGQFYEQYF.

This chain uses TRBV7-9 with TRBJ2-7; TCRdb selects TRBD1, and the lack of DNA leaves this call unchecked. CDR1 SEHNR and CDR2 FQNEAQ come from the germline V gene (reference sequence). The CDR3 length is 13 residues. The CDR3: CASSSTGSYEQYF.

This CDR3 reads CASRAGPTEAFF. V is TRBV6-2 or TRBV6-3 and J is TRBJ1-1. This CDR3 region has 12 residues. The germline CDR1 and CDR2 sequences are MNHEY and SVGEGT.

The CDR3 spells CASSLGPSMQYF. The chain links TRBV12-3 or TRBV12-4 to TRBJ2-3. The CDR3 is 12 residues long.

The chain joins TRBV28 to TRBJ2-7; the TRBD1 assignment by TCRdb is unverifiable without DNA. The V gene's germline CDR1 is MDHEN and CDR2 SYDVKM. This CDR3 is 14 amino acids long. CDR3 region: CASSQDRGLDEQHF.

V usage is TRBV29-1 and J usage is TRBJ2-5; checking the TCRdb D call of TRBD1 is not possible without DNA. The CDR3 has 15 residues. Germline CDR1 SQVTM, CDR2 ANQGSEA. The CDR3 spells CSAYLVDRDKETQYF.

The genes are TRBV7-9 and TRBJ2-3; with no DNA, the TCRdb D assignment of TRBD2 cannot be verified. CDR1 and CDR2 (germline): SEHNR, FQNEAQ (reference sequence). The CDR3 length is 16 residues. CDR3: CASSWGASGSTDTQYF.

This clonotype is called large (0.1 to 1%) based on its frequency. CDR3 residues: CASSEEHSGANVLTF. The V gene is TRBV6-4, the J gene TRBJ2-6. Per germline, CDR1 MRHNA and CDR2 SNTAGT. The CDR3 contains 15 residues.

The genes are TRBV28 and TRBJ2-7; with no DNA, the TCRdb D assignment of TRBD1 cannot be verified. The CDR3 has 15 residues. Germline CDR1 MDHEN, CDR2 SYDVKM. CDR3 amino acids: CASSSLTGKTYEQYF.

J is TRBJ2-1 and V is TRBV11-3; TCRdb's D call of TRBD2 is untestable without DNA. Per the germline V gene, CDR1 is SGHNT and CDR2 is YENEEA. CDR3 length equals 16 residues. The CDR3 region is CASSSRLAGTYNEQFF.

The J gene is TRBJ2-3, the V gene TRBV9; the D call from TCRdb, TRBD1, cannot be confirmed without DNA. Germline loops: CDR1 SGDLS, CDR2 YYNGEE. The CDR3 has 15 residues. The CDR3 loop is CASSAGGHHTDTQYF.

The chain is built from TRBV21-1 and TRBJ2-7; the TRBD1 assignment by TCRdb is unverifiable without DNA. TRBV21-1 is listed as a pseudogene. This CDR3 is built from 13 residues. This CDR3 is CASSTEQDREQYF.

CDR3 in amino acids: CASSLSTDTGELFF. This chain joins TRBV7-9 and TRBJ2-2. The CDR3 has 14 amino acids. Per the germline V gene, CDR1 is SEHNR and CDR2 is FQNEAQ (reference sequence).

The V and J genes are TRBV5-1 and TRBJ2-7; the D gene TCRdb calls, TRBD2, cannot be checked with no DNA. Per germline, CDR1 SGHRS and CDR2 YFSETQ. The CDR3 has 15 amino acids. The chain's CDR3 is CASSPQAGDFSEQYF.

The CDR3: CAISLMGLTGIDEQFF. The chain is built from TRBV6-2 or TRBV6-3 and TRBJ2-1; the D call from TCRdb, TRBD2, cannot be confirmed without DNA. Per germline, CDR1 MNHEY and CDR2 SVGEGT. CDR3 length: 16 residues.

The chain recombines TRBV7-2 with TRBJ2-7. This CDR3 contains 12 residues. The germline V gene has CDR1 SGHTA and CDR2 FQGNSA. This chain's CDR3 is CASSWGTNEQYF.

The J gene is TRBJ2-1, the V gene TRBV4-1; TCRdb indicates TRBD1, and absent DNA this call remains unverified. In germline, CDR1 is MGHRA, CDR2 YSYEKL. The CDR3 runs to 15 residues. The CDR3 protein is CASSQRQGAWNEQFF.

The gene calls are TRBV6-2 or TRBV6-3 and TRBJ1-4. The length of the CDR3 is 14 residues. Germline V gives CDR1 MNHEY, CDR2 SVGEGT. CDR3 residues: CASTIGTAGEKLFF.

The chain employs TRBV7-9 and TRBJ1-5. The CDR3 extends over 14 amino acids. Germline V CDR1 and CDR2: SEHNR, FQNEAQ (reference sequence). This CDR3 reads CASSLGWTQQPQHF. The full variable domain, in which reference TRBV7-9 and TRBJ1-5 provide the parts outside the CDR3, is DTGVSQNPRHKITKRGQNVTFRCDPISEHNRLYWYRQTLGQGPEFLTYFQNEAQLEKSRLLSDRFSAERPKGSFSTLEIQRTEQGDSAMYLCASSLGWTQQPQHFGDGTRLSIL.

V gene TRBV2 combines with J gene TRBJ2-3; TCRdb designates TRBD2, a call that cannot be tested without DNA. The CDR3 spans 14 residues. Germline V CDR1 and CDR2: SNHLY, FYNNEI. The CDR3 is CASSTGLEVDTQYF. The full variable domain, rest sourced from reference TRBV2 and TRBJ2-3, is EPEVTQTPSHQVTQMGQEVILRCVPISNHLYFYWYRQILGQKVEFLVSFYNNEISEKSEIFDDQFSVERPDGSNFTLKIRSTKLEDSAMYFCASSTGLEVDTQYFGPGTRLTVL.

The genes are TRBV12-3 or TRBV12-4 and TRBJ2-3; TCRdb's assignment of TRBD2 cannot be checked, as there is no DNA. The CDR3 totals 15 residues. CDR3 amino acids: CASRRQGSSTDTQYF.

The chain is built from TRBV9 and TRBJ2-3; lacking DNA, the TRBD1 call made by TCRdb goes unchecked. Germline CDR1 and CDR2: SGDLS and YYNGEE. The CDR3 is made up of 15 amino acids. CDR3 amino acids: CASNPGPPFTDTQYF. Using reference TRBV9 and TRBJ2-3 for the parts outside the CDR3, the full variable domain is DSGVTQTPKHLITATGQRVTLRCSPRSGDLSVYWYQQSLDQGLQFLIQYYNGEERAKGNILERFSAQQFPDLHSELNLSSLELGDSALYFCASNPGPPFTDTQYFGPGTRLTVL.

This rearrangement joins TRBV10-3 to TRBJ1-1; TCRdb's D call, TRBD1, is unchecked because there is no DNA. The CDR3 spans 18 residues. CDR1 and CDR2 from the germline V gene are ENHRY and SYGVKD. CDR3 in amino acids: CAISESIIGNVGDTEAFF.

The chain employs TRBV7-8 and TRBJ2-2; the TCRdb call, TRBD1, lacks DNA for checking. The V gene's germline CDR1 is SGHVS and CDR2 FQNEAQ. The CDR3 loop spans 16 amino acids. The CDR3 sequence: CASSFPREHRAGELFF.

The genes are TRBV6-5 and TRBJ1-5; no DNA is available, so the TRBD1 call from TCRdb remains unchecked. This CDR3 region has 14 residues. Germline V gives CDR1 MNHEY, CDR2 SVGAGI. The CDR3 region is CASRLTGASQPQHF.